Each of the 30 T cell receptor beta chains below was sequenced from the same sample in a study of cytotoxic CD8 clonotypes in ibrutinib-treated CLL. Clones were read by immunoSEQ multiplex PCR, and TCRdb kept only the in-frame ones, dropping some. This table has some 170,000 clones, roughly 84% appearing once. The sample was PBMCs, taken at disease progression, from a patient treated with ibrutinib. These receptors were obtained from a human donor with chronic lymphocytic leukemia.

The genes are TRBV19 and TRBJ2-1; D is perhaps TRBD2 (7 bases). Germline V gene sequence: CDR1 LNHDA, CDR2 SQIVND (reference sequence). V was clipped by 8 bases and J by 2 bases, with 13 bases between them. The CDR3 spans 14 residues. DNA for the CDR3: TGTGCCAGTCACAGGGAGGGTCCCTACAATGAGCAGTTCTTC. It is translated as CASHREGPYNEQFF.

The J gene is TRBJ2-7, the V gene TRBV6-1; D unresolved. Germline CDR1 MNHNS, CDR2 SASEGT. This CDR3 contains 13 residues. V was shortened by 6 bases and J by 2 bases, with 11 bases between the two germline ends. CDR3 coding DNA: TGTGCCAGCAGAATAGACGGAACCTACGAGCAGTACTTC. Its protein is CASRIDGTYEQYF.

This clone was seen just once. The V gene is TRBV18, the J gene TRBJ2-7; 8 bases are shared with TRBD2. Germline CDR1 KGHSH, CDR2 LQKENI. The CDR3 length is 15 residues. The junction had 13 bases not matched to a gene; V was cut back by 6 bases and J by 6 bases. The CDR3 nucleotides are TGTGCCAGCTCGCTCGTACTAGCGGAGGGGGTCGAGCAGTACTTC. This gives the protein CASSLVLAEGVEQYF.

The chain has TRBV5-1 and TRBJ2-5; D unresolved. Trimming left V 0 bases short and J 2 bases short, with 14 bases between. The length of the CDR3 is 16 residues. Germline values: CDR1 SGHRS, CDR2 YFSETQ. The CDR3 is CASSLVIQSKQETQYF. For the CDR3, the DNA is TGCGCCAGCAGCTTGGTTATCCAGAGTAAACAAGAGACCCAGTACTTC.

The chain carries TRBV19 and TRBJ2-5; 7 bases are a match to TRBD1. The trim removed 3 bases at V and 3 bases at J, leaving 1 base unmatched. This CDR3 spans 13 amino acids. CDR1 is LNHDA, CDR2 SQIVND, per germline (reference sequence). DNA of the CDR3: TGTGCCAGTAGTATTCAGGGGGAAGAGACCCAGTACTTC. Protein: CASSIQGEETQYF.

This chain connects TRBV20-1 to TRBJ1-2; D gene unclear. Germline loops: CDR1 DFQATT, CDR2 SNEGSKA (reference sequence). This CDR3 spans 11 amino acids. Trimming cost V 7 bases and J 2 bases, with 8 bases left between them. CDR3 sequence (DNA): TGCAGTGGTGCGGGGAACTATGGCTACACCTTC. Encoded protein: CSGAGNYGYTF.

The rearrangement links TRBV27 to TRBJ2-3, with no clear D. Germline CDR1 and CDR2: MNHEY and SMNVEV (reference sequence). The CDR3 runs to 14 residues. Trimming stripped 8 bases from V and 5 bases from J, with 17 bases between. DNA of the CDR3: TGTGCCAGCGCCTTTGGTTTGGTCGTAGATACGCAGTATTTT. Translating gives CASAFGLVVDTQYF.

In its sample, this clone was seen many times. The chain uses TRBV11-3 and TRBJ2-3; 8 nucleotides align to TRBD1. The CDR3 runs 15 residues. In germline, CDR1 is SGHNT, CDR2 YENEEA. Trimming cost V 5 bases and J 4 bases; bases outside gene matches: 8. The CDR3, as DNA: TGTGCCAGCAGCCTCGGACAGGGCGAAGCAGATACGCAGTATTTT. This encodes CASSLGQGEADTQYF.

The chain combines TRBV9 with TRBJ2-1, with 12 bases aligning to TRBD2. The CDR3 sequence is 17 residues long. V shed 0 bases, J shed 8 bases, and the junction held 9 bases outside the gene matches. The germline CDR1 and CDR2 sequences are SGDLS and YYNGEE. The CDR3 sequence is CASSVVTSGSFVDEQFF. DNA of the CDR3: TGTGCCAGCAGCGTAGTGACTAGCGGGAGCTTTGTTGATGAGCAGTTCTTC.

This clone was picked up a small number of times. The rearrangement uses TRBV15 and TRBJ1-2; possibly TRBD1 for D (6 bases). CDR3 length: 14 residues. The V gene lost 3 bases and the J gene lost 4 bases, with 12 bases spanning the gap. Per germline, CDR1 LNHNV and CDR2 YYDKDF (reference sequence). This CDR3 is CATSRGTRGYGYTF. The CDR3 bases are TGTGCCACCAGCAGGGGGACAAGGGGCTATGGCTACACCTTC.

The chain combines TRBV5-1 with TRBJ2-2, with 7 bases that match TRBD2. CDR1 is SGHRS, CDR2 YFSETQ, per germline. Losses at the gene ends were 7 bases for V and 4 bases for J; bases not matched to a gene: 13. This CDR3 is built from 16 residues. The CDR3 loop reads CASLGRTTSSTGELFF. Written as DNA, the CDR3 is TGCGCCAGCCTTGGTCGGACGACTAGCAGCACCGGGGAGCTGTTTTTT.

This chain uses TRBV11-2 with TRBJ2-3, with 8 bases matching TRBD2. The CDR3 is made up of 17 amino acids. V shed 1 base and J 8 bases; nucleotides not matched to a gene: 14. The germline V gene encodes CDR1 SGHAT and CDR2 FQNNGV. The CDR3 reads CASSLGAAGGRDSTQYF. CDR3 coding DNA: TGTGCCAGCAGCTTAGGGGCTGCGGGAGGACGCGACAGTACGCAGTATTTT. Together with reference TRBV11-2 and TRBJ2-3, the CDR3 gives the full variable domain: EAGVAQSPRYKIIEKRQSVAFWCNPISGHATLYWYQQILGQGPKLLIQFQNNGVVDDSQLPKDRFSAERLKGVDSTLKIQPAKLEDSAVYLCASSLGAAGGRDSTQYFGPGTRLTVL.

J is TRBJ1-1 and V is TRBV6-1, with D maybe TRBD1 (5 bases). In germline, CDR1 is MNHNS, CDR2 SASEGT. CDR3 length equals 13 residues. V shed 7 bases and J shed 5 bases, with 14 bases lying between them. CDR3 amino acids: CASIPSGGTEAFF. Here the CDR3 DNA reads TGTGCCAGCATCCCAAGTGGGGGGACTGAAGCTTTCTTT.

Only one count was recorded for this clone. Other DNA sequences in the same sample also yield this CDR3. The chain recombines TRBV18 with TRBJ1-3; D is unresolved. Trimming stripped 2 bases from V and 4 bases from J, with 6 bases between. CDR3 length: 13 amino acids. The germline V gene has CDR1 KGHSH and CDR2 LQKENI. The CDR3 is CASSPGSGNTIYF. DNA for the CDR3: TGTGCCAGCTCACCAGGGTCCGGAAACACCATATATTTT.

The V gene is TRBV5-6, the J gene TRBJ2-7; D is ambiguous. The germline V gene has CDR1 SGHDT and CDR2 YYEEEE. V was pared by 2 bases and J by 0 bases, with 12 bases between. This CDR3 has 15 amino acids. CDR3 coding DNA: TGTGCCAGCAGCTTTCAGTCTCCCGCCTCCTACGAGCAGTACTTC. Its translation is CASSFQSPASYEQYF.

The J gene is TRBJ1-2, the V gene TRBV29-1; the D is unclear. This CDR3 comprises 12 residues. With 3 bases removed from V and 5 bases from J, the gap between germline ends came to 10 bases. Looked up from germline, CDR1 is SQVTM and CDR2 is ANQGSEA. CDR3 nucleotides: TGCAGCGTTGATTCACGGTTTTATGGCTACACCTTC. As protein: CSVDSRFYGYTF.

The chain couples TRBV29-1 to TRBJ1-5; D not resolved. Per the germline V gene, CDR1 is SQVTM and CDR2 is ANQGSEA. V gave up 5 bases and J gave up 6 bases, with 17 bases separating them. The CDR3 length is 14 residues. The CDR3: CSVSGFKQGQPQHF. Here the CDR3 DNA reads TGCAGCGTTTCGGGTTTCAAGCAAGGTCAGCCCCAGCATTTT.

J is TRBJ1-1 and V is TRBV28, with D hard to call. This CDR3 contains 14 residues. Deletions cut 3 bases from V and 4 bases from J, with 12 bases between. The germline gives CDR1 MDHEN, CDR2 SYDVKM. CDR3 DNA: TGTGCCAGCAGTTTTACCTTCCTAGGCACTGAAGCTTTCTTT. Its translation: CASSFTFLGTEAFF.

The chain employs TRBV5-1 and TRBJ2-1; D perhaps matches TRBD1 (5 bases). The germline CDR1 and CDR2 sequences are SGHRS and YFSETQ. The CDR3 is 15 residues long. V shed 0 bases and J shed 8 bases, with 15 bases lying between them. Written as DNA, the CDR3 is TGCGCCAGCAGCTTGGAACGCAGGGATGCAGATGAGCAGTTCTTC. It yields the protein CASSLERRDADEQFF.

The CDR3 DNA reads TGTGCCAGTAGTATAATCGGAGAGTATGGCTACACCTTC. Translation: CASSIIGEYGYTF. V and J are TRBV19 and TRBJ1-2; D unresolved. This CDR3 is 13 amino acids long. V was cut by 2 bases and J by 5 bases, with 9 bases left in between. Germline V gives CDR1 LNHDA, CDR2 SQIVND (reference sequence). The full variable domain, completed using reference TRBV19 and TRBJ1-2, is DGGITQSPKYLFRKEGQNVTLSCEQNLNHDAMYWYRQDPGQGLRLIYYSQIVNDFQKGDIAEGYSVSREKKESFPLTVTSAQKNPTAFYLCASSIIGEYGYTFGSGTRLTVV.

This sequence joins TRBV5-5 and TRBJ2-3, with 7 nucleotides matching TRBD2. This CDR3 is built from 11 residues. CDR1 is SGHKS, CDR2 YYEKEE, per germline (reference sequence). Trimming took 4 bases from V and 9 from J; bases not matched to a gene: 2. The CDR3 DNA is TGTGCCAGCAGCCCGGGAGGCACGCAGTATTTT. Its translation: CASSPGGTQYF. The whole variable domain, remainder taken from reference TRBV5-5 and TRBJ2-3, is DAGVTQSPTHLIKTRGQQVTLRCSPISGHKSVSWYQQVLGQGPQFIFQYYEKEERGRGNFPDRFSARQFPNYSSELNVNALLLGDSALYLCASSPGGTQYFGPGTRLTVL.

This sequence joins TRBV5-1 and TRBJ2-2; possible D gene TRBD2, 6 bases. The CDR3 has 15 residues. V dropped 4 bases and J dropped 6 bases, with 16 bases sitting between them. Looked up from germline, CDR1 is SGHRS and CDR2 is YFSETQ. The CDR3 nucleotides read TGCGCCAGCAGCCCAGAGACTAGATTCGCCGGGGAGCTGTTTTTT. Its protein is CASSPETRFAGELFF.

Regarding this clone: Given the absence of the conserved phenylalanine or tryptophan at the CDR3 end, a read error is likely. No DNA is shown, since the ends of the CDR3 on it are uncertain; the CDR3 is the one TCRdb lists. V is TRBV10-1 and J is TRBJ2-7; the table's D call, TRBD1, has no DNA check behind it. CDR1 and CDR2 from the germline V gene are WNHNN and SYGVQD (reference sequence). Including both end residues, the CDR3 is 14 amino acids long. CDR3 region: CASSASPLDRVGDG.

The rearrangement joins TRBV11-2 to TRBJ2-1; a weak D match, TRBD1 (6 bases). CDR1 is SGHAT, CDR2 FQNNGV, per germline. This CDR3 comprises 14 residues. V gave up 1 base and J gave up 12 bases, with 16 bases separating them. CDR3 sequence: CASSLAGASRGQFF. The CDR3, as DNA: TGTGCCAGCAGCTTAGCAGGGGCCAGCCGGGGGCAGTTCTTC.

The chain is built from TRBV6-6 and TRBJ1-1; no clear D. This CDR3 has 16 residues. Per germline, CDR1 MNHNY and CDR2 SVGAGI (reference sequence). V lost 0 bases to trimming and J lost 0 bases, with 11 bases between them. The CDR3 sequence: CASSYSRRALNTEAFF. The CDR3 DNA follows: TGTGCCAGCAGTTACTCGAGGAGGGCACTGAACACTGAAGCTTTCTTT.

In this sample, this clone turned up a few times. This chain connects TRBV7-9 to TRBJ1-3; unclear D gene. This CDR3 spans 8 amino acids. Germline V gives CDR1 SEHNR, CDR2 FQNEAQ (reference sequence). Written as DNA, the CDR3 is TGTGCTACCAGAACTCAATATTTT. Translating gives CATRTQYF.

The CDR3 here is CASSFGGATMDEQFF. The DNA of the CDR3 is TGTGCCAGCAGCTTTGGAGGGGCGACGATGGATGAGCAGTTCTTC. The chain carries TRBV5-4 and TRBJ2-1; maybe TRBD2 (6 bases). Germline V CDR1 and CDR2: SGHNT, YYREEE (reference sequence). This CDR3 is built from 15 residues. V was clipped by 2 bases and J by 8 bases, with 17 bases between them.

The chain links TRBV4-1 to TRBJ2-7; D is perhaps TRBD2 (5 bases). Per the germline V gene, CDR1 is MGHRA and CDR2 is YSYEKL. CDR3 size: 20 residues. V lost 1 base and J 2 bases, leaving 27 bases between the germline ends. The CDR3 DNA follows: TGCGCCAGCAGCCAAGTTGCCAATCCTCAGCGGCTAATCACCGCCTACGAGCAGTACTTC. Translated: CASSQVANPQRLITAYEQYF.

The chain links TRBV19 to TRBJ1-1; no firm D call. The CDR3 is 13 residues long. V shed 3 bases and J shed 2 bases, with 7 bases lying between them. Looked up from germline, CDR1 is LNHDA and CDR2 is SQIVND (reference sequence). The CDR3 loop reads CASSMSDNTEAFF. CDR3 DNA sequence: TGTGCCAGTAGTATGTCAGACAACACTGAAGCTTTCTTT.

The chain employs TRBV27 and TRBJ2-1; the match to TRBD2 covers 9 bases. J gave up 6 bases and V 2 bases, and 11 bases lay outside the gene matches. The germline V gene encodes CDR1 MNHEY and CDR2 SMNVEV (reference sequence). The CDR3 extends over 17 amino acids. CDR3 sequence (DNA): TGTGCCAGCAGTTTAATGTTTGAGACTAGCGGCACCAATGAGCAGTTCTTC. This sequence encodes CASSLMFETSGTNEQFF.